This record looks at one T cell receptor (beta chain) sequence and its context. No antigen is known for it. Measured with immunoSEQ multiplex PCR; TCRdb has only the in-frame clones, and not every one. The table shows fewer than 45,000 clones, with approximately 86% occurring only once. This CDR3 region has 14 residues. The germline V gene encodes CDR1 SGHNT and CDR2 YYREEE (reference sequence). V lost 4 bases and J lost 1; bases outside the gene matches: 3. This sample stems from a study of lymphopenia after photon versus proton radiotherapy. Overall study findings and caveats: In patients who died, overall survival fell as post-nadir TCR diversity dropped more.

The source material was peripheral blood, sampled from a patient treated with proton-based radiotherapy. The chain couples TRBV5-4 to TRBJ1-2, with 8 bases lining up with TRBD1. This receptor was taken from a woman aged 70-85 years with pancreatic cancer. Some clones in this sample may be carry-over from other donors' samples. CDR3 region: CASSQTGVNYGYTF. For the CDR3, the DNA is TGTGCCAGCAGCCAGACAGGGGTTAACTATGGCTACACCTTC.